The clone carrying this T cell receptor beta chain was seen ten or more times. As yet, its antigen is unknown. The data are from a study of Graves' ophthalmopathy and Graves' hyperthyroidism. Findings and limits, study-wide: A 13-signature model separated ophthalmopathy from stable hyperthyroidism, just over 85% sensitivity, 75% to 84% specificity.

Using RNA transcripts, the TCR beta CDR3 regions were amplified. Second-round multiplex PCR came after first-round RT-PCR with HTBI primers. In TCRdb, the multiplex PCR reads were re-called with MiXCR into one record per CDR3 protein. This table has 680,000 or so distinct CDR3 sequences, 20% to 25% appearing once. Other autoimmune disease, uncontrolled infection, pregnancy and lactation led to exclusion. J was trimmed by 4 bases and V by 3 bases; bases with no gene match: 11. The CDR3 is 17 amino acids. Germline V gene data show CDR1 as SGHAT and CDR2 as FQNNGV. The TCR sequence derives from a woman between 18 and 29 years old with stable Graves' hyperthyroidism. Some clones in this sample may be carry-over from other donors' samples. Sequenced: peripheral blood. This chain connects TRBV11-2 to TRBJ2-5; TRBD2 matches at 10 bases. CDR3 loop: CASSFSLAGVAGETQYF. CDR3 nucleotide sequence: TGTGCCAGCAGCTTTAGTCTAGCGGGAGTCGCGGGAGAGACCCAGTACTTC. Based on the CDR3 plus reference TRBV11-2 and TRBJ2-5, the full variable domain is EAGVAQSPRYKIIEKRQSVAFWCNPISGHATLYWYQQILGQGPKLLIQFQNNGVVDDSQLPKDRFSAERLKGVDSTLKIQPAKLEDSAVYLCASSFSLAGVAGETQYFGPGTRLLVL.